Here is one TCR beta chain with its context. Antigen unknown. The CDR3 has 14 amino acids. Germline CDR1 and CDR2: SGHRS and YFSETQ. The sample originates from a study of blood T cells in healthy people across ages. Together with a sample-barcoded 5' primer, a J-beta primer mix was included in a second PCR lasting about 6 to 11 cycles. The template-switch adaptor was a 5' adaptor with 12 random nucleotides. It tagged each cDNA molecule. MiXCR, applied by TCRdb to the 5' RACE reads, yields one record per CDR3 protein. This table holds some 780,000 distinct CDR3 sequences, 56% found once. Study-wide results and limits: There was no known CMV status for donors, so expanded clonotype changes were possibly confounded. Roughly linearly, TCR beta diversity per million T cells fell as age increased.

This chain joins TRBV5-1 and TRBJ2-5; tentative D call: TRBD2 (7 bases). The J call is doubtful: the DNA matches TRBJ2-7 better. Material: blood. This TCR was recovered from a man in his forties or fifties in good health. DNA for the CDR3: TGCGCCAGCCGAAGGGGGGGATCCACCAACGAGCAGTACTTC. Encoded protein: CASRRGGSTNEQYF.